A single sample gave rise to the 13 T cell receptor beta chains below, sequenced in a study of control samples from healthy donors and cancer patients. Clones were sequenced by immunoSEQ multiplex PCR, and TCRdb holds only the in-frame ones, with some missing. The sample has over 50,000 clones; roughly 95% are singletons. Sequencing was done on a sample of blood. These TCRs come from a woman younger than 30 in good health.

The V call is TRBV25-1, the J call TRBJ2-7; 7 bases match TRBD1. CDR1 and CDR2 (germline): MGHDK, SYGVNS. The V and J ends lost 4 bases and 0 bases, in that order; junction bases with no gene match: 9. This CDR3 is 16 amino acids long. CDR3 sequence (DNA): TGTGCCAGCAGTGCCCATAGGGGACAGAGCTCCTACGAGCAGTACTTC. Translated, it gives CASSAHRGQSSYEQYF.

This clone appeared a single time. This chain uses TRBV19 with TRBJ1-2, with 9 bases fitting TRBD1. Losses at the gene ends were 6 bases for V and 5 bases for J; bases not matched to a gene: 7. This CDR3 comprises 14 residues. CDR1 LNHDA and CDR2 SQIVND come from the germline V gene (reference sequence). The CDR3 loop reads CASSHGQGSYGYTF. For the CDR3, the DNA is TGTGCCAGTAGCCATGGACAGGGGTCGTATGGCTACACCTTC.

The chain uses TRBV2 and TRBJ2-3, with TRBD2 matching over 8 bases. Germline V gives CDR1 SNHLY, CDR2 FYNNEI. The CDR3 is 17 residues long. After removal of 4 bases from V and 0 bases from J, the junction contained 9 bases not matched to a gene. In DNA, the CDR3 is TGTGCCAGCAGTGGCCCTAGACTAGCGACTAGCACAGATACGCAGTATTTT. It codes for CASSGPRLATSTDTQYF.

The genes are TRBV10-3 and TRBJ1-2; the D is unclear. V lost 6 bases and J lost 4, with 12 bases in between. There are 13 residues in the CDR3. Germline values: CDR1 ENHRY, CDR2 SYGVKD. CDR3 DNA: TGTGCCATCAGCCCGACGGGTCTCTATGGCTACACCTTC. Protein: CAISPTGLYGYTF.

The rearrangement uses TRBV9 and TRBJ1-1, with TRBD1 as a possible D gene (6 bases). Per germline, CDR1 SGDLS and CDR2 YYNGEE. Trimming took off 0 bases at V and 1 base at J, with 13 bases between the two ends. The CDR3 covers 16 residues. The CDR3 DNA reads TGTGCCAGCAGCGTAGAGGGGGGGAAAACGAACACTGAAGCTTTCTTT. Translation: CASSVEGGKTNTEAFF.

This chain uses TRBV6-2 or TRBV6-3 with TRBJ2-5; 12 nucleotides line up with TRBD2. Per germline, CDR1 MNHEY and CDR2 SVGEGT. V was pared by 6 bases and J by 8 bases, with 10 bases of the junction left unmatched. CDR3 length equals 15 residues. CDR3 DNA: TGTGCCAGCAGCTCCTCTAGCGGGGGGGCGGAAACCCAGTACTTC. Protein product: CASSSSSGGAETQYF.

This clone has a handful of counts. V gene TRBV5-1 combines with J gene TRBJ2-7, with TRBD2 matching over 9 bases. Germline CDR1 reads SGHRS; CDR2 reads YFSETQ. CDR3 length: 16 amino acids. V gave up 2 bases and J gave up 3 bases; unmatched junction bases: 9. The CDR3 loop is CASSFHFSGGIYEQYF. The CDR3 region has the DNA TGCGCCAGCAGCTTCCACTTCAGCGGGGGGATCTACGAGCAGTACTTC.

This chain joins TRBV7-9 and TRBJ1-1; perhaps TRBD1 as D (5 bases). V was pared by 3 bases and J by 0 bases, with 14 bases between. The CDR3 runs to 16 residues. Germline-derived CDR1 and CDR2 are SEHNR and FQNEAQ (reference sequence). The CDR3 DNA reads TGTGCCAGCAGCTTTTGGGGGAGAGGTGTGAACACTGAAGCTTTCTTT. It encodes CASSFWGRGVNTEAFF.

This rearrangement joins TRBV27 to TRBJ1-1; 7 bases align to TRBD1. The CDR3 runs 14 residues. Germline V gives CDR1 MNHEY, CDR2 SMNVEV (reference sequence). Trimming took 6 bases from V and 4 from J; bases not matched to a gene: 8. CDR3 protein: CASSLGEGATEAFF. The CDR3 DNA is TGTGCCAGCAGCCTCGGCGAGGGGGCCACTGAAGCTTTCTTT.

The chain carries TRBV27 and TRBJ1-6; 7 bases fit TRBD1. V shed 7 bases and J 4 bases; nucleotides not matched to a gene: 10. Germline V gene data show CDR1 as MNHEY and CDR2 as SMNVEV (reference sequence). CDR3 size: 16 residues. The CDR3 here is CASTPTGTAYNSPLHF. As DNA, the CDR3 is TGTGCCAGCACTCCCACCGGGACAGCATATAATTCACCCCTCCACTTT.

This rearrangement joins TRBV27 to TRBJ1-2; D unresolved. Trimming removed 5 bases from V and 6 bases from J, with 13 bases in between. CDR1 MNHEY and CDR2 SMNVEV come from the germline V gene (reference sequence). The CDR3 contains 13 residues. The CDR3 sequence: CASSPTLLHGYTF. In nucleotides, the CDR3 is TGTGCCAGCAGTCCCACACTGCTTCATGGCTACACCTTC.

CDR3 coding DNA: TGTGCCAGCAGCTTCAAGCAGGGGGCGGACACTGAAGCTTTCTTT. It encodes CASSFKQGADTEAFF. The V call is TRBV7-9, the J call TRBJ1-1, with 8 bases identical to TRBD1. V trimming: 3 bases; J trimming: 3 bases; junction bases outside the gene matches: 6. CDR1 is SEHNR, CDR2 FQNEAQ, per germline (reference sequence). The CDR3 has 15 amino acids.

V and J are TRBV19 and TRBJ1-2; no clear D. CDR1 and CDR2 from the germline V gene are LNHDA and SQIVND (reference sequence). The V end lost 11 bases, the J end lost 1 base, and 11 bases lay between the germline ends. CDR3 length: 12 amino acids. CDR3 nucleotide sequence: TGTGCCGCACAGTCAGTTAACTATGGCTACACCTTC. Encoded protein: CAAQSVNYGYTF.